Following are 27 T cell receptor beta chains from one sample sequenced in a study of vaccination effects on CD4 cells after COVID-19 (dated by TCRdb to between 2021 and 2024). After 10 days of culture, CD4+ T cells were isolated with the EasySep CD4+ T cell isolation kit. PCR-confirmed SARS-CoV-2 infection had occurred in convalescent patients between March and December 2020, before the Alpha, Beta and Delta variants emerged in the United States. Each participant received two doses of an mRNA SARS-CoV-2 vaccine, either BNT162b2 or mRNA-1273. Libraries were constructed by the immunoSEQ multiplex PCR assay. Drawn from immuneACCESS, this table holds only the in-frame rearrangements with V and J called that TCRdb kept. Clones are partly lost; checked studies trace under half to an unresolved V gene and leave the rest unexplained. Counted in this sample were around 53,000 clones; over 60% of them appeared once. The ten largest account for 5% to 5.5% of the sample.

These receptors are not linked to any known antigen. The sequencing used CD4+ T cells from PBMCs cultured without peptide, collected after COVID-19 vaccination. All receptors derive from a human donor who had a prior SARS-CoV-2 infection.

This chain connects TRBV7-2 to TRBJ2-3; the match to TRBD2 covers 7 bases. Germline lookup yields CDR1 SGHTA and CDR2 FQGNSA. This CDR3 spans 17 amino acids. Trimming removed 5 bases from V and 11 bases from J; junction bases left unmatched: 22. The CDR3 nucleotides are TGTGCCAGCAGCCTACGGGGGGAGGGACTACCTCCTATGTGGCAGTATTTT. Translation gives CASSLRGEGLPPMWQYF. Full variable domain (rest looked up from reference TRBV7-2 and TRBJ2-3): GAGVSQSPSNKVTEKGKDVELRCDPISGHTALYWYRQSLGQGLEFLIYFQGNSAPDKSGLPSDRFSAERTGGSVSTLTIQRTQQEDSAVYLCASSLRGEGLPPMWQYFGPGTRLTVL.

This chain uses TRBV11-2 with TRBJ1-2; 7 bases are shared with TRBD1. J was trimmed by 0 bases and V by 1 base; bases with no gene match: 2. The CDR3 is 15 amino acids. Germline CDR1 reads SGHAT; CDR2 reads FQNNGV. CDR3 coding DNA: TGTGCCAGCAGCTTAGCGACAGGGACTAACTATGGCTACACCTTC. Translating gives CASSLATGTNYGYTF.

The rearrangement links TRBV7-9 to TRBJ2-3, with D hard to call. Germline values: CDR1 SEHNR, CDR2 FQNEAQ (reference sequence). The length of the CDR3 is 14 residues. Trimming took 8 bases from V and 2 from J, leaving 14 bases between them. The CDR3 reads CASLRTASTDTQYF. As DNA, the CDR3 is TGTGCCAGCTTAAGGACGGCGTCCACAGATACGCAGTATTTT.

This clone was picked up a small number of times. The chain uses TRBV9 and TRBJ2-1; D gene uncertain. The V end lost 4 bases, the J end lost 9 bases, and 14 bases lay between the germline ends. The CDR3 contains 13 residues. From germline, CDR1 is SGDLS and CDR2 YYNGEE. The CDR3 nucleotides are TGTGCCAGCAGCCCTCAGATCCTGCGTGAGCAGTTCTTC. Translating it yields CASSPQILREQFF. Full variable domain (rest looked up from reference TRBV9 and TRBJ2-1): DSGVTQTPKHLITATGQRVTLRCSPRSGDLSVYWYQQSLDQGLQFLIQYYNGEERAKGNILERFSAQQFPDLHSELNLSSLELGDSALYFCASSPQILREQFFGPGTRLTVL.

The rearrangement uses TRBV6-5 and TRBJ2-3, with no clear D. V was cut by 5 bases and J by 2 bases, with 5 bases left in between. The germline CDR1 and CDR2 sequences are MNHEY and SVGAGI. The CDR3 is 12 amino acids. The CDR3 nucleotides are TGTGCCAGCAGTACAAACACAGATACGCAGTATTTT. Translating gives CASSTNTDTQYF.

This chain joins TRBV7-8 and TRBJ2-7; D might be TRBD2 (6 bases). The CDR3 is 14 residues long. Germline assignment: CDR1 SGHVS and CDR2 FQNEAQ. The V end lost 1 base, the J end lost 5 bases, and 12 bases lay between the germline ends. The CDR3 loop reads CASSLVETSNEQYF. In nucleotides, the CDR3 is TGTGCCAGCAGCTTAGTGGAAACTAGCAACGAGCAGTACTTC.

This clone was observed a single time. The chain has TRBV5-8 and TRBJ1-5; TRBD1 might be the D (6 bases). The CDR3 has 17 residues. CDR1 is SGHTS, CDR2 YDEGEE, per germline. V lost 0 bases and J 10 bases, leaving 23 bases between the germline ends. CDR3 region: CASSLALGGGAISPQHF. The CDR3 region has the DNA TGTGCCAGCAGCTTGGCCCTTGGAGGGGGAGCAATCAGCCCCCAGCATTTT.

The chain uses TRBV5-4 and TRBJ2-7, with 8 bases matching TRBD2. The length of the CDR3 is 17 residues. Germline V gene data show CDR1 as SGHNT and CDR2 as YYREEE (reference sequence). V gave up 4 bases and J gave up 2 bases; unmatched junction bases: 14. The CDR3: CASSPGGLARGTYEQYF. The CDR3 DNA reads TGTGCCAGCAGCCCAGGCGGACTAGCACGTGGTACCTACGAGCAGTACTTC.

The chain employs TRBV6-2 or TRBV6-3 and TRBJ2-7; D might be TRBD1 or TRBD2, each matching 5 bases. Germline CDR1 and CDR2: MNHEY and SVGEGT. V lost 0 bases to trimming and J lost 2 bases, with 8 bases between them. The CDR3 is 14 residues long. CDR3 in amino acids: CASSYSWGTYEQYF. The CDR3 DNA reads TGTGCCAGCAGTTACTCTTGGGGGACCTACGAGCAGTACTTC.

This chain joins TRBV28 and TRBJ1-2, with D unclear. Germline V gene lookup returns CDR1 MDHEN and CDR2 SYDVKM. V lost 3 bases and J 4 bases, leaving 12 bases between the germline ends. The CDR3 spans 14 residues. CDR3 residues: CASSFTQVPYGYTF. The DNA for the CDR3 is TGTGCCAGCAGTTTCACTCAGGTCCCCTATGGCTACACCTTC.

The chain uses TRBV11-2 and TRBJ2-7; no clear D. The ends were cut back, 1 base at V and 1 base at J, with 8 bases in the middle. The CDR3 runs to 14 residues. CDR1 and CDR2 from the germline V gene are SGHAT and FQNNGV. CDR3 loop: CASSLGEESYEQYF. The CDR3 DNA reads TGTGCCAGCAGCTTAGGTGAAGAATCCTACGAGCAGTACTTC.

In its sample, this clone was seen a few times. V is TRBV2 and J is TRBJ1-3; TRBD1 matches at 7 bases. The CDR3 is made up of 16 amino acids. The ends lost 5 bases at V and 3 bases at J; junction bases unmatched: 10. Per germline, CDR1 SNHLY and CDR2 FYNNEI. The CDR3 loop reads CASSFQGVFGGNTIYF. As DNA, the CDR3 is TGTGCCAGCAGTTTTCAGGGGGTTTTCGGTGGAAACACCATATATTTT.

This chain joins TRBV12-5 and TRBJ1-5; D unclear. Germline V lookup: CDR1 LGHNT, CDR2 FRNRAP. This CDR3 comprises 11 residues. V gave up 3 bases and J gave up 8 bases, with 5 bases separating them. CDR3 nucleotide sequence: TGTGCTAGTGGTTTCTCCGAGCCCCAGCATTTT. It translates to CASGFSEPQHF.

V is TRBV7-2 and J is TRBJ2-7; the match to TRBD1 covers 9 bases. Trimming took 2 bases from V and 4 from J; bases not matched to a gene: 6. The CDR3 is 15 amino acids. From germline, CDR1 is SGHTA and CDR2 FQGNSA. Here the CDR3 reads CASSLMGQGTYEQYF. The CDR3 DNA is TGTGCCAGCAGCTTAATGGGACAGGGTACTTACGAGCAGTACTTC.

This chain links TRBV4-3 with TRBJ2-1; 15 bases are a match to TRBD2. The CDR3 has 18 amino acids. CDR1 LGHNA and CDR2 YSLEER come from the germline V gene. V shed 1 base and J 7 bases; nucleotides not matched to a gene: 8. The CDR3 DNA sequence: TGCGCCAGCAGCCAAGGGACTAGCGGGAGGGCCGGGGGGAATGAGCAGTTCTTC. Translating gives CASSQGTSGRAGGNEQFF.

The V gene is TRBV30, the J gene TRBJ1-5; maybe TRBD1 (5 bases). This CDR3 comprises 15 residues. Germline V gene lookup returns CDR1 GTSNPN and CDR2 SVGIG (reference sequence). Trimming shortened V by 4 bases and J by 3 bases, and 16 bases separated the two germline ends. DNA for the CDR3: TGTGCCTGGACGCCCTCCAGGGTTCTCAATCAGCCCCAGCATTTT. Protein: CAWTPSRVLNQPQHF.

The V gene is TRBV10-3, the J gene TRBJ2-5, with no clear D. CDR3 length: 14 residues. The ends were cut back, 10 bases at V and 0 bases at J, with 15 bases in the middle. Germline-derived CDR1 and CDR2 are ENHRY and SYGVKD. The CDR3 spells CATRLTQYQETQYF. The CDR3 DNA reads as TGTGCCACCCGGTTAACCCAGTACCAAGAGACCCAGTACTTC.

The chain couples TRBV7-2 to TRBJ2-1; 7 bases map to TRBD1. Germline V gene lookup returns CDR1 SGHTA and CDR2 FQGNSA. The J segment lost 0 bases and the V segment lost 3 bases, leaving 2 bases of the junction unmatched. The CDR3 runs 15 residues. CDR3 in DNA: TGTGCCAGCAGCTTTTGGACAGGCTCCTACAATGAGCAGTTCTTC. This translates into CASSFWTGSYNEQFF.

The chain combines TRBV5-8 with TRBJ2-1; D uncertain. The CDR3 runs to 15 residues. V lost 0 bases and J 0 bases, leaving 7 bases between the germline ends. In germline, CDR1 is SGHTS, CDR2 YDEGEE. CDR3 in amino acids: CASSLAGYSYNEQFF. The CDR3 bases are TGTGCCAGCAGCTTGGCAGGATACTCCTACAATGAGCAGTTCTTC.

This rearrangement joins TRBV2 to TRBJ1-5, with D hard to call. CDR3 length equals 14 residues. Per germline, CDR1 SNHLY and CDR2 FYNNEI. Trimming left V 4 bases short and J 6 bases short, with 13 bases between. Here the CDR3 DNA reads TGTGCCAGCAGTGGGCTTGGGGTAGGTCAGCCCCAGCATTTT. Its protein product is CASSGLGVGQPQHF.

This clone was seen just once. CDR3 coding DNA: TGTGCCAGCAGCTTGGGGGGATCTCGGCAGCCCCAGCATTTT. Its protein is CASSLGGSRQPQHF. The chain carries TRBV5-4 and TRBJ1-5, with D unclear. CDR1 and CDR2 from the germline V gene are SGHNT and YYREEE (reference sequence). With 0 bases removed from V and 7 bases from J, the gap between germline ends came to 11 bases. This CDR3 has 14 amino acids. Drawing the rest from reference TRBV5-4 and TRBJ1-5, the complete variable domain is ETGVTQSPTHLIKTRGQQVTLRCSSQSGHNTVSWYQQALGQGPQFIFQYYREEENGRGNFPPRFSGLQFPNYSSELNVNALELDDSALYLCASSLGGSRQPQHFGDGTRLSIL.

This chain uses TRBV5-1 with TRBJ2-6; TRBD1 matches 11 bases. CDR3 size: 17 residues. The trim removed 0 bases at V and 2 bases at J, leaving 1 base unmatched. Germline values: CDR1 SGHRS, CDR2 YFSETQ. Here the CDR3 DNA reads TGCGCCAGCAGCTTGGCGGGACAGGGGGCTGGGGCCAACGTCCTGACTTTC. It is translated as CASSLAGQGAGANVLTF.

The rearrangement joins TRBV7-2 to TRBJ1-4; D unclear. From germline, CDR1 is SGHTA and CDR2 FQGNSA. V shed 2 bases and J shed 4 bases, with 11 bases lying between them. CDR3 length equals 15 residues. The chain's CDR3 is CASSLLGYGNEKLFF. The CDR3 DNA follows: TGTGCCAGCAGCTTATTGGGTTACGGTAATGAAAAACTGTTTTTT.

The gene calls are TRBV4-1 and TRBJ1-5; tentatively, D is TRBD1 (5 bases). The CDR3 is 14 amino acids. Trimming took 2 bases from V and 1 from J, leaving 6 bases between them. The germline gives CDR1 MGHRA, CDR2 YSYEKL. The CDR3 reads CASSQQGSNQPQHF. The CDR3 nucleotides are TGCGCCAGCAGCCAACAGGGAAGCAATCAGCCCCAGCATTTT.

The chain couples TRBV11-2 to TRBJ2-5, with TRBD2 identical over 11 bases. The V segment lost 4 bases and the J segment 5 bases; nucleotides outside the gene matches: 15. Germline lookup yields CDR1 SGHAT and CDR2 FQNNGV. The CDR3 spans 18 residues. DNA for the CDR3: TGTGCCAGCAGCTCCCGACCCGGGCTAGCGGGGGGCAGGGAGACCCAGTACTTC. This gives the protein CASSSRPGLAGGRETQYF.

V and J are TRBV5-1 and TRBJ2-1; 9 bases agree with TRBD2. V shed 3 bases, J shed 9 bases, and the junction held 7 bases outside the gene matches. The CDR3 extends over 14 amino acids. CDR1 is SGHRS, CDR2 YFSETQ, per germline. In DNA, the CDR3 is TGCGCCAGCAGCTCCGGGACTAGCTTCGCTGAGCAGTTCTTC. Protein: CASSSGTSFAEQFF.

The chain combines TRBV5-6 with TRBJ1-1; D gene ambiguous. CDR1 is SGHDT, CDR2 YYEEEE, per germline. Trimming removed 2 bases from V and 5 bases from J, with 13 bases in between. The length of the CDR3 is 14 residues. The CDR3 DNA sequence: TGTGCCAGCAGCTTATCACCAAGCAGGACTGAAGCTTTCTTT. It translates to CASSLSPSRTEAFF. Full variable domain (remainder filled in from reference TRBV5-6 and TRBJ1-1): DAGVTQSPTHLIKTRGQQVTLRCSPKSGHDTVSWYQQALGQGPQFIFQYYEEEERQRGNFPDRFSGHQFPNYSSELNVNALLLGDSALYLCASSLSPSRTEAFFGQGTRLTVV.